At least ten counts were recorded for the clone carrying this T cell receptor beta chain. The antigen is unknown. Different DNA sequences within this sample yield the same CDR3. This record comes from a study of shared clonotypes between healthy human individuals. Whole-study context: With ages of 18 to 49, the donors were a couple of women and a few men. Study-wide results and limits: The study found about 5.1% of naive CD4 clonotypes shared across a few donors.

V was shortened by 1 base and J by 3 bases, with 3 bases between the two germline ends. This CDR3 spans 12 amino acids. CDR1 and CDR2 (germline): SGHRS, YFSETQ. The authors distributed each subset's genomic DNA evenly over several immunoSEQ plates. Only in-frame clones appear in the TCRdb table, and some are missing; sequencing was by immunoSEQ multiplex PCR. The sample lists 950,000 to 1,100,000 clones; about 77% were seen once. Adult donors, all healthy and HIV-negative, had no recent acute infections or vaccinations. The source is a man aged 18 to 35 in good health. Specimen: memory CD4+ T cells sorted from blood. Subset reported: CD45RA-negative fraction. The chain uses TRBV5-1 and TRBJ2-3, with D uncertain. CDR3 in DNA: TGCGCCAGCAGCTTGAAGACAGATACGCAGTATTTT. Its translation is CASSLKTDTQYF.